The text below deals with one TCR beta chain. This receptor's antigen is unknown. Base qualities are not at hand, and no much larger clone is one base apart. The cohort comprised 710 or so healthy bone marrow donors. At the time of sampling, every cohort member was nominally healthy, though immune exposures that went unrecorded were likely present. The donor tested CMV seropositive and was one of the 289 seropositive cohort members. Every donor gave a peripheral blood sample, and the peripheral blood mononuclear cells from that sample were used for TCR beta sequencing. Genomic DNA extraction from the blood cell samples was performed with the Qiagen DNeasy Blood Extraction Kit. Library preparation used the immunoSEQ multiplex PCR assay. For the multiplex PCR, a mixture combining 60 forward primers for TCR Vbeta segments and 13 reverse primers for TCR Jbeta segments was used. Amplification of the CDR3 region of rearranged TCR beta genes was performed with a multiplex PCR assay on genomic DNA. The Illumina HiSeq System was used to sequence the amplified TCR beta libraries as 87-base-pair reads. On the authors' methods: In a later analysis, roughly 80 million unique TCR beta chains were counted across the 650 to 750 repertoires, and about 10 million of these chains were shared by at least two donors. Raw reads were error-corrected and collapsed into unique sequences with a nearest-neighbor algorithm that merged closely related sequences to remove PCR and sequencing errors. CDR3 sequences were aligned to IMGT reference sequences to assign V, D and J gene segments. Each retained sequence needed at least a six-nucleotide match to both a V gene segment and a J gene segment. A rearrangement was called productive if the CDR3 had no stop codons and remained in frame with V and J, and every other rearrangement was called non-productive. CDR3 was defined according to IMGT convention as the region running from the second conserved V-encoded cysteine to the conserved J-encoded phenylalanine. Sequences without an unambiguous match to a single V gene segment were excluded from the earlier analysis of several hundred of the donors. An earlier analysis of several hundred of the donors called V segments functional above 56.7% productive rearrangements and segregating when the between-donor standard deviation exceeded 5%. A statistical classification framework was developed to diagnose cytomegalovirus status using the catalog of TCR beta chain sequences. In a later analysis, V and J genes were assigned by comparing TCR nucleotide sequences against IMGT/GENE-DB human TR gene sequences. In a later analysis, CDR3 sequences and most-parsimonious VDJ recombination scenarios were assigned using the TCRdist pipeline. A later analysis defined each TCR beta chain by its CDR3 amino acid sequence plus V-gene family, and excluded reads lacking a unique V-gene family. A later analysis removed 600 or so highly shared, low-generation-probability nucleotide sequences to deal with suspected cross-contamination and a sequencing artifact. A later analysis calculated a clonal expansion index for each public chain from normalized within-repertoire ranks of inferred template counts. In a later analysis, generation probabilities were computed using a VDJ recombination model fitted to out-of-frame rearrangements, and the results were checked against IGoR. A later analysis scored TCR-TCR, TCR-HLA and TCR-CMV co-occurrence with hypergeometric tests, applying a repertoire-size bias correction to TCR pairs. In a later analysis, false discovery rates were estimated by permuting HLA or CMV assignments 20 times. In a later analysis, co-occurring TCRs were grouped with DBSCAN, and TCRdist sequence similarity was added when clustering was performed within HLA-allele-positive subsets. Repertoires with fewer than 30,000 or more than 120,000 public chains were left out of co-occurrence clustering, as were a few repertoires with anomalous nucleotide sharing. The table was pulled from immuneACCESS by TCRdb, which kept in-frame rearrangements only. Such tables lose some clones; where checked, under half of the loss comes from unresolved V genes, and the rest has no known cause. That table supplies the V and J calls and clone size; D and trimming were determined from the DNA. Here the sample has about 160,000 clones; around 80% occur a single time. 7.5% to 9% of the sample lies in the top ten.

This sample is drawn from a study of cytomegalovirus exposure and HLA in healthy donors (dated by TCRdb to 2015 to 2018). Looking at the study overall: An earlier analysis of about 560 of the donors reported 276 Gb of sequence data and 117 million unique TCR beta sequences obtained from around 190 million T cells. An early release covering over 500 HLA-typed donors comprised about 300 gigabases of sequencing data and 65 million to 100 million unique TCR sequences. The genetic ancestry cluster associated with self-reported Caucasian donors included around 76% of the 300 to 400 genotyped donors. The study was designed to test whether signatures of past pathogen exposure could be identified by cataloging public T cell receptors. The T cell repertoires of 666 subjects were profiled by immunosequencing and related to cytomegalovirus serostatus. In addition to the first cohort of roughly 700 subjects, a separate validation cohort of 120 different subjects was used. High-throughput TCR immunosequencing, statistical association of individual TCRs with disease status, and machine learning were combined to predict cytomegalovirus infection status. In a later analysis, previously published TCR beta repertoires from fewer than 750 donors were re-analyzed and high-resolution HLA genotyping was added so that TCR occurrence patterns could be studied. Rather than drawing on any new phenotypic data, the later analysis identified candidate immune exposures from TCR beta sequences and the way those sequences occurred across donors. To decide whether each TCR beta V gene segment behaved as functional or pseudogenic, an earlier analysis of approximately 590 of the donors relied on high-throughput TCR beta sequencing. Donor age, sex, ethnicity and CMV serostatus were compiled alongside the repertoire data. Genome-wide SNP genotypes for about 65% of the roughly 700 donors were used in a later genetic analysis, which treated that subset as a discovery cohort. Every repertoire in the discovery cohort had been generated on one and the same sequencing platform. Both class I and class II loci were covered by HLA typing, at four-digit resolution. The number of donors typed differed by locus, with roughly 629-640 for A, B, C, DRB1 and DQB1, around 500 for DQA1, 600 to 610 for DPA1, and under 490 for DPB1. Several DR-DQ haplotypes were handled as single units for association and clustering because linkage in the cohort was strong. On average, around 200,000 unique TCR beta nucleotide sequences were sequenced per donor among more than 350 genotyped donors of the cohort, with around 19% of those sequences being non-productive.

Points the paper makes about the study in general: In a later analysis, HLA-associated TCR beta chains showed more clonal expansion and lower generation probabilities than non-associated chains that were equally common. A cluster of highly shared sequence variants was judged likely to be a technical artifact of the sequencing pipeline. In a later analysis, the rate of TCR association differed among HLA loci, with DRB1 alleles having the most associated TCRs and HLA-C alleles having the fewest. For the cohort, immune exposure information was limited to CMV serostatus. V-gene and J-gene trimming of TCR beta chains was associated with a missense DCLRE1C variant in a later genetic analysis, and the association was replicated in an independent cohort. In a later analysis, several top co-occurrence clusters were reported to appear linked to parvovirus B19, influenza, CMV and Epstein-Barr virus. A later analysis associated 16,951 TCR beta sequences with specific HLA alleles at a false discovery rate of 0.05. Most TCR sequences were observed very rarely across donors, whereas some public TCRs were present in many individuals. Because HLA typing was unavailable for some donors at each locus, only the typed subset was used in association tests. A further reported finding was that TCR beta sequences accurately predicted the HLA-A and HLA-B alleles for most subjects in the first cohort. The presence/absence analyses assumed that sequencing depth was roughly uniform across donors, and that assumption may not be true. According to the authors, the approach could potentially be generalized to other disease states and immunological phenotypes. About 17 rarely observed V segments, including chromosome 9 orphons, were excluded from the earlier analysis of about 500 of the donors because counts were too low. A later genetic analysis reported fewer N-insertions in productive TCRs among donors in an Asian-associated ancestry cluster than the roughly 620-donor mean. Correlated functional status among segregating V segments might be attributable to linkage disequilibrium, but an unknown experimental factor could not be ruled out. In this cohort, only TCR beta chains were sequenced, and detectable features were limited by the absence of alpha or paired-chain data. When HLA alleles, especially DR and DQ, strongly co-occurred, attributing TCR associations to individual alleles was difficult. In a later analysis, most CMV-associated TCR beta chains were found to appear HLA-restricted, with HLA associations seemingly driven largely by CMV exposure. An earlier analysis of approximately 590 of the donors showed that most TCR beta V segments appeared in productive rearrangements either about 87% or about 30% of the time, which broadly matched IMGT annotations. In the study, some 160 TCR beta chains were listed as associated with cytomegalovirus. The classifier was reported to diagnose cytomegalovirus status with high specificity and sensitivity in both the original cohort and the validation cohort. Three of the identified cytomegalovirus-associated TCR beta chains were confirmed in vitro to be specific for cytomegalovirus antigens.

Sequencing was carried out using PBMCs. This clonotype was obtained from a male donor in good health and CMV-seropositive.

The sequenced DNA is TGTGCCAGCAGCGTAACAGGGGGCTTGTCTAATGAAAAACTGTTTTTT. It specifies CASSVTGGLSNEKLFF. This receptor chain uses TRBV9 and TRBJ1-4, with 9 central nucleotides matching TRBD1. The CDR3, cysteine through phenylalanine, is 16 amino acids long. The read is trimmed to its CDR3 DNA, 48 bases read in frame from base 1. Germline trimming: 1 base from V, 3 bases from J; junction bases outside gene matches: 4. CDR1 and CDR2 are read off the germline V gene as SGDLS and YYNGEE.